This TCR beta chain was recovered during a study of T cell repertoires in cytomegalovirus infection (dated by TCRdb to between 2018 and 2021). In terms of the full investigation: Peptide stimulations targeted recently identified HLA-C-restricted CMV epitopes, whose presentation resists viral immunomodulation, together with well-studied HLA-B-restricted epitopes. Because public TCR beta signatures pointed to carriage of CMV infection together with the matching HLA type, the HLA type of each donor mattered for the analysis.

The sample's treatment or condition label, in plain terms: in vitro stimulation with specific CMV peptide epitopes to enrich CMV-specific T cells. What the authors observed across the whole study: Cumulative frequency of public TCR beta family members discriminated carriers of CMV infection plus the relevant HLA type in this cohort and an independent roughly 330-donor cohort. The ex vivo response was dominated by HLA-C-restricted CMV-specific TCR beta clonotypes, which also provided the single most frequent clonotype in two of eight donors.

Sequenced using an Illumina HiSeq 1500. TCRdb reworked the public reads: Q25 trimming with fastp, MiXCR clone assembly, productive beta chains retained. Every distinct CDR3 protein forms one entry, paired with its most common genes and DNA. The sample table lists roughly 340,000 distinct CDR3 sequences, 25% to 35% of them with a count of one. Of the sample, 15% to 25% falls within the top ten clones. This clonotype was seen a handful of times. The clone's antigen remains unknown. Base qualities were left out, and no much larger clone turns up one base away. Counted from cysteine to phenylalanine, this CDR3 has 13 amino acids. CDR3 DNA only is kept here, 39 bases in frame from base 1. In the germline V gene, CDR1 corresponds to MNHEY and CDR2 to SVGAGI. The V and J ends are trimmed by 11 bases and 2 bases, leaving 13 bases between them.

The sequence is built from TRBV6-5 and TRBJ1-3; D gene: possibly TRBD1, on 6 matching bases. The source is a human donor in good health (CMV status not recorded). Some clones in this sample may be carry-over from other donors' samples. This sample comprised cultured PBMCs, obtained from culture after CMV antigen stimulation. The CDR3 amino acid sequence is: CAVRGRAGNTIYF. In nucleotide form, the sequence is TGTGCCGTGCGGGGGCGGGCTGGAAACACCATATATTTT.